This T cell receptor (beta chain) comes out of a study of blood T cell repertoires in COVID-19. Study background: The study drew acute and convalescent COVID-19 samples from the United States, Italy and Spain. The cDNA or gDNA used as material had been derived from T cells, B-cell-depleted T cells, or PBMCs.

Germline lookup yields CDR1 GTSNPN and CDR2 SVGIG (reference sequence). Trimming pared 3 bases from V and 8 bases from J, leaving 19 bases between. The length of the CDR3 is 14 residues. Profiled with immunoSEQ multiplex PCR; TCRdb holds only in-frame clones, not every one. The sample includes 200,000 to 300,000 clones, about 83% seen only once; the top ten take 5.5%. The J gene is TRBJ1-2, the V gene TRBV30, with D perhaps TRBD1 (6 bases). The sequenced material came from peripheral blood. This receptor was taken from a human donor in a cohort sampled during active COVID-19. DNA of the CDR3: TGTGCCTGGAGGGGTCAACAGGGTTCCAGAGGCTACACCTTC. Its protein product is CAWRGQQGSRGYTF.